Sequencing of this TCR beta chain was carried out in a study of T cell repertoires in cytomegalovirus infection. As concerns this clonotype: Its specificity is not known.

TCRdb used MiXCR to reprocess the reads, holding one entry per CDR3 protein. The sample contains 200,000 or so distinct CDR3 sequences, 35% to 40% of which appear only once. The CDR3 length is 16 residues. V was pared by 8 bases and J by 2 bases, with 18 bases between. The sample consisted of CD8+ T cells from cultured PBMCs, taken from culture after CMV antigen stimulation. The chain carries TRBV12-3 or TRBV12-4 and TRBJ2-2; TRBD1 or TRBD2 may be the D gene (6 bases each). This receptor was identified in a human donor in good health (CMV status not recorded). Some clones in this sample may be carry-over from other donors' samples. In DNA form, the CDR3 reads TGTGCCAGCCATCCCACTGGAGGGGGAAACACCGGGGAGCTGTTTTTT. It is translated as CASHPTGGGNTGELFF.